This T cell receptor beta chain was documented in a study of control samples from healthy donors and cancer patients. This CDR3 region has 14 residues. The germline V gene encodes CDR1 SGDLS and CDR2 YYNGEE. V gave up 2 bases and J gave up 5 bases, with 10 bases separating them. This clone was counted a single time. The data were produced by immunoSEQ multiplex PCR, yet TCRdb's version contains in-frame clones alone and is incomplete. Here the sample spans around 81,000 clones, just over 90% being singletons. The V and J genes are TRBV9 and TRBJ2-2; possible D gene TRBD1, 6 bases. The TCR originated in a woman in her 30s in good health. Input material: blood. The CDR3 DNA is TGTGCCAGCAGCGTCATGGGGGCTACCGGGGAGCTGTTTTTT. Its protein product is CASSVMGATGELFF.